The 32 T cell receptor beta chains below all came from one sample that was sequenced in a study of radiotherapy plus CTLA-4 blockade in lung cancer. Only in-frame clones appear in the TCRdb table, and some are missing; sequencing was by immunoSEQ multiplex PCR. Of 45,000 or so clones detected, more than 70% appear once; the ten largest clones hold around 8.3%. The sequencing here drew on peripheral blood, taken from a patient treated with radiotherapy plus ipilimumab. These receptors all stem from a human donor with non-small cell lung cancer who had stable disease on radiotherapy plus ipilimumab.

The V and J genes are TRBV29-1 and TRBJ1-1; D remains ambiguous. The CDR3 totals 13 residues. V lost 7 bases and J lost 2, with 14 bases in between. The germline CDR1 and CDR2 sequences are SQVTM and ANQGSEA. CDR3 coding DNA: TGCAGCGCCGAGGAAGGAGTTAACACTGAAGCTTTCTTT. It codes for CSAEEGVNTEAFF.

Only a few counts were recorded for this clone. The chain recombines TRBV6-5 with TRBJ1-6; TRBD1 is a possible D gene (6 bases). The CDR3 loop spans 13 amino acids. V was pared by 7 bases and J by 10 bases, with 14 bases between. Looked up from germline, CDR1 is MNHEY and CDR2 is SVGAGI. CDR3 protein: CASTLGGDSPLHF. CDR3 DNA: TGTGCCAGCACCCTGGGGGGCGACTCACCCCTCCACTTT.

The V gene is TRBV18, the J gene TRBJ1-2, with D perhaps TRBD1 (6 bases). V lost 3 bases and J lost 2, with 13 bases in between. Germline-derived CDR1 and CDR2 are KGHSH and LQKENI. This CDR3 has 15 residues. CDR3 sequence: CASSPTITGNYGYTF. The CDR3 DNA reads TGTGCCAGCTCACCGACTATCACAGGGAACTATGGCTACACCTTC.

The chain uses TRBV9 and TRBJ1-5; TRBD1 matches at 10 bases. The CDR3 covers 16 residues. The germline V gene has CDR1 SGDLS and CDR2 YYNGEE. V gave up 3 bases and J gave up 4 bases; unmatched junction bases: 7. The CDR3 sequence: CASSATGTGVNQPQHF. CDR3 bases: TGTGCCAGCAGCGCAACCGGGACAGGGGTTAATCAGCCCCAGCATTTT. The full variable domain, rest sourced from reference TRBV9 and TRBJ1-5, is DSGVTQTPKHLITATGQRVTLRCSPRSGDLSVYWYQQSLDQGLQFLIQYYNGEERAKGNILERFSAQQFPDLHSELNLSSLELGDSALYFCASSATGTGVNQPQHFGDGTRLSIL.

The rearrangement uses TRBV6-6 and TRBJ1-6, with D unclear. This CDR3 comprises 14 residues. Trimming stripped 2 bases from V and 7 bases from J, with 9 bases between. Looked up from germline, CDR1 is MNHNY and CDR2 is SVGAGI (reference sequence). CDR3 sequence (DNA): TGTGCCAGCAGTTACACCTCGGGGAATTCACCCCTCCACTTT. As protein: CASSYTSGNSPLHF.

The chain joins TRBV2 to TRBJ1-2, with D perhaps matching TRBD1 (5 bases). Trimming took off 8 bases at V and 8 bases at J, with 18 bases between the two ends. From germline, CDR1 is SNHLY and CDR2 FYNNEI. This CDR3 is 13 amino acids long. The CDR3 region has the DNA TGTGCCAGCGCCAGGGCTGGCGCCCCCGGCTACACCTTC. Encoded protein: CASARAGAPGYTF. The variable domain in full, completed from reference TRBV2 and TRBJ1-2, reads EPEVTQTPSHQVTQMGQEVILRCVPISNHLYFYWYRQILGQKVEFLVSFYNNEISEKSEIFDDQFSVERPDGSNFTLKIRSTKLEDSAMYFCASARAGAPGYTFGSGTRLTVV.

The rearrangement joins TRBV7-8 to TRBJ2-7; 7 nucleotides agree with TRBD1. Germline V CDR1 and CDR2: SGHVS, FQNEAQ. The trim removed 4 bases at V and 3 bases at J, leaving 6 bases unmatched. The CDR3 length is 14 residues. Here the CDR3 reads CASSSQRQGYEQYV. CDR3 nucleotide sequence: TGTGCCAGCAGCTCCCAAAGACAGGGCTACGAGCAGTACGTC.

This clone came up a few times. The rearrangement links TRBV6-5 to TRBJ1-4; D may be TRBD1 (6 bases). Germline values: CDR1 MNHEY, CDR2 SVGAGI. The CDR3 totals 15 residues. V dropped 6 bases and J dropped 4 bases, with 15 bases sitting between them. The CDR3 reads CASRPGELINEKLFF. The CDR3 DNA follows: TGTGCCAGCAGACCAGGGGAATTGATTAATGAAAAACTGTTTTTT.

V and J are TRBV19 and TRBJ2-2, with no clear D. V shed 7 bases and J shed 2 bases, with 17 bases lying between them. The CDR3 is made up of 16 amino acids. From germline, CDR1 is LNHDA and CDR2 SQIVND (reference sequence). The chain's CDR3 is CASITAGPANTGELFF. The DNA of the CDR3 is TGTGCCAGTATCACCGCCGGGCCAGCCAACACCGGGGAGCTGTTTTTT. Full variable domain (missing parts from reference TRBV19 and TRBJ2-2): DGGITQSPKYLFRKEGQNVTLSCEQNLNHDAMYWYRQDPGQGLRLIYYSQIVNDFQKGDIAEGYSVSREKKESFPLTVTSAQKNPTAFYLCASITAGPANTGELFFGEGSRLTVL.

The CDR3 reads CASSVAGLAGTYEQYF. CDR3 sequence (DNA): TGTGCCAGCAGCGTAGCGGGACTAGCGGGGACCTACGAGCAGTACTTC. J is TRBJ2-7 and V is TRBV9, with 13 nucleotides matching TRBD2. The CDR3 contains 16 residues. V lost 0 bases to trimming and J lost 2 bases; unmatched junction nucleotides: 2. Germline V gene lookup returns CDR1 SGDLS and CDR2 YYNGEE. The complete variable domain, with remaining parts taken from reference TRBV9 and TRBJ2-7, reads DSGVTQTPKHLITATGQRVTLRCSPRSGDLSVYWYQQSLDQGLQFLIQYYNGEERAKGNILERFSAQQFPDLHSELNLSSLELGDSALYFCASSVAGLAGTYEQYFGPGTRLTVT.

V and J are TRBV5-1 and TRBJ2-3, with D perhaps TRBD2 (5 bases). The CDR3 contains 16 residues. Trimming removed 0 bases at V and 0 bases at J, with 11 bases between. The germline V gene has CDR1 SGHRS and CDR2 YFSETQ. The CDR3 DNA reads TGCGCCAGCAGCTTGGACGGGATGATTAGCACAGATACGCAGTATTTT. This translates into CASSLDGMISTDTQYF.

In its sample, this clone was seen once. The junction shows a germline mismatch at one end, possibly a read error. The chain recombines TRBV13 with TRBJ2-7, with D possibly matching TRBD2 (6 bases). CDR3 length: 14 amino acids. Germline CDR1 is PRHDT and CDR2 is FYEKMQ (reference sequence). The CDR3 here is CASSYAGLSDEQYF. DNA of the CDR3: TGTGCCAGCAGCTACGCGGGACTCTCCGACGAGCAGTACTTC.

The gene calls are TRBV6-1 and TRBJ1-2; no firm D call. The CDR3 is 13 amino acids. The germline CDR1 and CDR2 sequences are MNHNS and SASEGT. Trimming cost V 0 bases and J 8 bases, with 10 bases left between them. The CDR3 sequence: CASSEARTGGYTF. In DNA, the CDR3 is TGTGCCAGCAGTGAAGCGCGGACGGGGGGCTACACCTTC.

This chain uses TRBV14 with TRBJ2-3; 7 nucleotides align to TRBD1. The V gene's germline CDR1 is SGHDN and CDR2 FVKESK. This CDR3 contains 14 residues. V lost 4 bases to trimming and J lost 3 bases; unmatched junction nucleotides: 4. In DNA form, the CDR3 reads TGTGCCAGCAGCCTTATACAGGGGACAGATACGCAGTATTTT. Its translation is CASSLIQGTDTQYF. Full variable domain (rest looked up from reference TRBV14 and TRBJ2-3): EAGVTQFPSHSVIEKGQTVTLRCDPISGHDNLYWYRRVMGKEIKFLLHFVKESKQDESGMPNNRFLAERTGGTYSTLKVQPAELEDSGVYFCASSLIQGTDTQYFGPGTRLTVL.

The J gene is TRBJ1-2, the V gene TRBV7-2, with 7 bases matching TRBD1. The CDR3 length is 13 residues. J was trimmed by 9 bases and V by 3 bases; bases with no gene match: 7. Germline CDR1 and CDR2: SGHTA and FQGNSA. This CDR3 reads CASSFRDRRSYTF. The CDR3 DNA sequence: TGTGCCAGCAGCTTCCGGGACAGAAGGAGCTACACCTTC.

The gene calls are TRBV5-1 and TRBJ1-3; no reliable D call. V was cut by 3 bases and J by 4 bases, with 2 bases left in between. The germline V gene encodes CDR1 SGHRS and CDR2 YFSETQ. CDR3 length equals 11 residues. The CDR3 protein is CASSSGNTIYF. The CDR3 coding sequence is TGCGCCAGCAGCTCAGGAAACACCATATATTTT.

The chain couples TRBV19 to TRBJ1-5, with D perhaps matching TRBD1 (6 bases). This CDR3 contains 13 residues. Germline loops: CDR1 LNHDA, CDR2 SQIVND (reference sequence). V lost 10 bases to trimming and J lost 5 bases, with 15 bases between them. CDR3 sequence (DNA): TGTGCCACAGATATCACAGGGTATCAGCCCCAGCATTTT. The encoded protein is CATDITGYQPQHF. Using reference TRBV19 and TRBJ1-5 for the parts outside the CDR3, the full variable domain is DGGITQSPKYLFRKEGQNVTLSCEQNLNHDAMYWYRQDPGQGLRLIYYSQIVNDFQKGDIAEGYSVSREKKESFPLTVTSAQKNPTAFYLCATDITGYQPQHFGDGTRLSIL.

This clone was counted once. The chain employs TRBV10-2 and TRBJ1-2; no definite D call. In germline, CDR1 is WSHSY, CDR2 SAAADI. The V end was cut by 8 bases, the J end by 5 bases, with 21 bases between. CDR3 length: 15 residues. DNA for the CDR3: TGCGCCAGCCTGAGAGAGGACTGGGGTGGTTATGGCTACACCTTC. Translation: CASLREDWGGYGYTF.

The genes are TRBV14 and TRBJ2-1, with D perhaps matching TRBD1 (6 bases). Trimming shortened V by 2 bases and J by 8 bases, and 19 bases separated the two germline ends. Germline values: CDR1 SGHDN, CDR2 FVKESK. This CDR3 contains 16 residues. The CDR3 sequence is CASSQIMGAGFDEQFF. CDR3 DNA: TGTGCCAGCAGCCAAATAATGGGGGCTGGATTCGATGAGCAGTTCTTC.

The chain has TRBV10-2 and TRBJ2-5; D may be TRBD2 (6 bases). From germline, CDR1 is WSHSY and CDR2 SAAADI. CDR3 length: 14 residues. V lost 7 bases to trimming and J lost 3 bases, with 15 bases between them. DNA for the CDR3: TGCGCCAGCAACGAGGATGGGGGGAAAGAGACCCAGTACTTC. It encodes CASNEDGGKETQYF.

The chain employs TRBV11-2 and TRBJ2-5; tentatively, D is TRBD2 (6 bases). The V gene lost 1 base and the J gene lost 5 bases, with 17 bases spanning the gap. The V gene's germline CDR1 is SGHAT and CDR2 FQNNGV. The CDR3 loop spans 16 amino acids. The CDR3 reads CASSLGLRPEGETQYF. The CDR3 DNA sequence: TGTGCCAGCAGCTTAGGCCTCAGACCGGAGGGGGAGACCCAGTACTTC. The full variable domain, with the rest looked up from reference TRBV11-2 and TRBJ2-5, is EAGVAQSPRYKIIEKRQSVAFWCNPISGHATLYWYQQILGQGPKLLIQFQNNGVVDDSQLPKDRFSAERLKGVDSTLKIQPAKLEDSAVYLCASSLGLRPEGETQYFGPGTRLLVL.

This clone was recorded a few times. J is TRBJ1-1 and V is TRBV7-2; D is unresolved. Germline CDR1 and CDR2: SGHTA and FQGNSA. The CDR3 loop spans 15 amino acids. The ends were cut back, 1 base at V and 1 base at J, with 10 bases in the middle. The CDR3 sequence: CASSLVADSNTEAFF. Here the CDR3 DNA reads TGTGCCAGCAGCTTAGTAGCCGATTCGAACACTGAAGCTTTCTTT.

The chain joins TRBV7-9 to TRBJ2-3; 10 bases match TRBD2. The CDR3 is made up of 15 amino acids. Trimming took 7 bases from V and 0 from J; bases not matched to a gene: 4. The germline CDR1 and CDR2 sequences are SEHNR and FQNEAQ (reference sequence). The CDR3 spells CASTPSGGSTDTQYF. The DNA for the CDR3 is TGTGCCAGCACCCCTAGCGGGGGAAGCACAGATACGCAGTATTTT.

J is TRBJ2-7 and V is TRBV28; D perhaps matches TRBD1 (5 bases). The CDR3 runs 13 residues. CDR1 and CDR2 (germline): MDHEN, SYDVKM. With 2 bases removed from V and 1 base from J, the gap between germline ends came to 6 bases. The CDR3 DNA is TGTGCCAGCAGTTTAAGGGGATCCTACGAGCAGTACGTC. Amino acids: CASSLRGSYEQYV.

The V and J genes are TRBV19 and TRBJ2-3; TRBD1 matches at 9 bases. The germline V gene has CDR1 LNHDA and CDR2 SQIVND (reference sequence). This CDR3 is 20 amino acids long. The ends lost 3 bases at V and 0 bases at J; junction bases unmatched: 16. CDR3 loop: CASSILPGPVDRGSTDTQYF. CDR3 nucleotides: TGTGCCAGTAGTATCCTCCCGGGCCCCGTCGACAGGGGGAGCACAGATACGCAGTATTTT.

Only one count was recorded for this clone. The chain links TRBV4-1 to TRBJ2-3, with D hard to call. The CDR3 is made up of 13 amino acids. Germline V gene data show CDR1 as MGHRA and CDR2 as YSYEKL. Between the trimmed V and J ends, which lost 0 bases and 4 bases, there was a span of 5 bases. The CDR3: CASSQDSADTQYF. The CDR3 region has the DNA TGCGCCAGCAGCCAAGACTCGGCAGATACGCAGTATTTT.

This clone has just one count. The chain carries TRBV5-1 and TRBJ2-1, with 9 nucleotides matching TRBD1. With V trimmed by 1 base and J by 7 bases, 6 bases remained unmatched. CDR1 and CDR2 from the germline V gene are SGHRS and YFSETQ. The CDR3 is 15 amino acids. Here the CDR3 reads CASSLPTGGGNEQFF. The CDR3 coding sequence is TGCGCCAGCAGCTTGCCCACAGGGGGCGGAAATGAGCAGTTCTTC.

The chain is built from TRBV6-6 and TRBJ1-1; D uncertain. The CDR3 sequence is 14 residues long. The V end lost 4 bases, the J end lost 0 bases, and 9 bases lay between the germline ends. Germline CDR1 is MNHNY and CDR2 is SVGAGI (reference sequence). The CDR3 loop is CASSWTRMNTEAFF. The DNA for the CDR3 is TGTGCCAGCAGTTGGACTCGGATGAACACTGAAGCTTTCTTT.

The CDR3 region is CASSLDLTDTQYF. DNA for the CDR3: TGTGCCAGCTCACTGGACCTCACAGATACGCAGTATTTT. The rearrangement joins TRBV18 to TRBJ2-3; D is unclear. The CDR3 totals 13 residues. The V end was cut by 4 bases, the J end by 2 bases, with 7 bases between. Germline V gene data show CDR1 as KGHSH and CDR2 as LQKENI. The full variable domain, with the rest looked up from reference TRBV18 and TRBJ2-3, is NAGVMQNPRHLVRRRGQEARLRCSPMKGHSHVYWYRQLPEEGLKFMVYLQKENIIDESGMPKERFSAEFPKEGPSILRIQQVVRGDSAAYFCASSLDLTDTQYFGPGTRLTVL.

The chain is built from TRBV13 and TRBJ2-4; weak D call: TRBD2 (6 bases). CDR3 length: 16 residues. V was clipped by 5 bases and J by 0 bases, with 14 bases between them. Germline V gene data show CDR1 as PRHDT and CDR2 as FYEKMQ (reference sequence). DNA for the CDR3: TGTGCCAGCAGCCCTCCCGGGAGTGTAGCCAAAAACATTCAGTACTTC. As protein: CASSPPGSVAKNIQYF.

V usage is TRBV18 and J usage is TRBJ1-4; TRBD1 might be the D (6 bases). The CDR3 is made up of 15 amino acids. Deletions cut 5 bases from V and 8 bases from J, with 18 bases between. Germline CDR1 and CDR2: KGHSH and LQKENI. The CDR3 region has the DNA TGTGCCAGCTCAACCTCCGGGACATCTCTAGAAAAACTGTTTTTT. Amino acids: CASSTSGTSLEKLFF.

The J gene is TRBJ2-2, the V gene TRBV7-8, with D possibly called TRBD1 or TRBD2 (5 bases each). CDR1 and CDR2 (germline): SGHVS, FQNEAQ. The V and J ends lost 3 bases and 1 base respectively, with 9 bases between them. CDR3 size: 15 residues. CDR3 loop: CASSLGRLNTGELFF. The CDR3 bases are TGTGCCAGCAGCTTGGGACGGCTGAACACCGGGGAGCTGTTTTTT.